This T cell receptor (beta chain) is drawn from a study of cytomegalovirus exposure and HLA in healthy donors. Study in general: Most genotyped donors, 75% to 85% of 300 to 400, had Caucasian-associated genetic ancestry.

PCR amplification relied on 60 Vbeta primers (plus 13 Jbeta primers). Measured with immunoSEQ multiplex PCR; TCRdb has only the in-frame clones, and not every one. This table holds a few hundred thousand clones, over 90% found once. The CDR3 runs 14 residues. Germline V gene sequence: CDR1 MNHEY, CDR2 SMNVEV (reference sequence). With V trimmed by 4 bases and J by 15 bases, 12 bases remained unmatched. The sample taken for sequencing was PBMCs. The TCR comes from a girl aged 2 to 10 in good health and CMV-seronegative. The genes are TRBV27 and TRBJ2-1; 10 bases are a match to TRBD2. The CDR3, as DNA: TGTGCCAGCAGTTCCCCCCCCCAGCGGGAGGGCCGGTTCTTC. Its translation: CASSSPPQREGRFF.